The clone carrying this T cell receptor beta chain was counted at least ten times. The antigen remains undetermined. CDR1 and CDR2 (germline): DFQATT, SNEGSKA (reference sequence). V was pared by 4 bases and J by 12 bases, with 16 bases between. There are 13 residues in the CDR3. This entry is derived from a study of early T cells in non-severe SARS-CoV-2 infection. Study as a whole: The authors sequenced bulk RNA from unsorted whole blood, leaving chains unpaired. Broader study findings: VDJdb matching skewed toward anti-spike CD8 responses, missing private and CD4 specificities.

Researchers attached unique molecular identifiers to individual cDNA molecules. One entry per CDR3 protein results from TCRdb running MiXCR on the 5' RACE reads. The data show 35,000 to 40,000 distinct CDR3 sequences, roughly 4.5% seen once. J is TRBJ1-6 and V is TRBV20-1; TRBD1 is a possible D gene (5 bases). The source material was whole blood. The sequence was collected from an adult who was a healthcare worker with PCR-confirmed SARS-CoV-2 infection or an uninfected control (not recorded which). DNA for the CDR3: TGCAGTGCTATCCGCAGGGTTGATGAACCCCTCCACTTT. Protein sequence: CSAIRRVDEPLHF.